This T cell receptor (beta chain) was retrieved from a study of CD8 T cells in ankylosing spondylitis. Regarding the study as a whole: As for the disease-linked clones, they showed a CD8+ phenotype and occurred at relatively low frequencies in peripheral blood. Apparently characteristic of ankylosing spondylitis blood was a TCR beta motif (fewer than ten highly homologous variants).

Quantitative molecular-barcoded 5'-RACE generated the TCR beta libraries. TCRdb analysed the 5' RACE reads with MiXCR anew, one entry per CDR3 protein. The repertoire holds some 200,000 distinct CDR3 sequences, with 10% to 15% as singletons. The CDR3 contains 14 residues. V was cut by 4 bases and J by 6 bases, with 14 bases left in between. Per germline, CDR1 SGHDT and CDR2 YYEEEE. On this clonotype: The antigen is not known.

This TCR derives from a male donor with ankylosing spondylitis or in good health (not recorded which). The sample consisted of blood, either unsorted or a sorted T cell fraction (not recorded which). The chain couples TRBV5-6 to TRBJ1-5, with D possibly being TRBD1 (5 bases). As DNA, the CDR3 is TGTGCCAGCAGCGCTCTGGGGGAGGGTCAGCCCCAGCATTTT. It specifies CASSALGEGQPQHF.